Presented here are 26 T cell receptor beta chains from one specimen sequenced in a study of shared clonotypes between healthy human individuals (dated by TCRdb to about 2020). The library was produced with the immunoSEQ multiplex PCR assay. What TCRdb holds here is the immuneACCESS table cut down to in-frame rearrangements. Part of the clones is not present; checked against another copy, under half of the missing clones reflect an unresolved V gene, and the others are unexplained. The sample has under 1,100,000 clones on record, approximately 72% of them singletons. About 1.5% of the sample is held by the ten biggest clonotypes. The sequenced sample was memory CD4+ T cells sorted from blood. Interpreted using the paper, the cell subset or site label stands for: CD45RA-negative fraction. Receptors were obtained from a young man in good health.

The J gene is TRBJ2-7, the V gene TRBV18; no reliable D call. V lost 2 bases to trimming and J lost 0 bases, with 14 bases between them. Germline V gene data show CDR1 as KGHSH and CDR2 as LQKENI. This CDR3 contains 16 residues. In DNA, the CDR3 is TGTGCCAGCTCACCATGGGGTTCAGAAGCCTCCTACGAGCAGTACTTC. This codes for CASSPWGSEASYEQYF. Based on the CDR3 plus reference TRBV18 and TRBJ2-7, the full variable domain is NAGVMQNPRHLVRRRGQEARLRCSPMKGHSHVYWYRQLPEEGLKFMVYLQKENIIDESGMPKERFSAEFPKEGPSILRIQQVVRGDSAAYFCASSPWGSEASYEQYFGPGTRLTVT.

This chain connects TRBV29-1 to TRBJ1-2; D is undetermined. Trimming took off 4 bases at V and 3 bases at J, with 9 bases between the two ends. The CDR3 runs to 12 residues. Germline CDR1 reads SQVTM; CDR2 reads ANQGSEA. The CDR3 DNA reads TGCAGCGTTGTGTTCGGACACTATGGCTACACCTTC. Translation gives CSVVFGHYGYTF.

The rearrangement uses TRBV28 and TRBJ1-1; 9 positions match TRBD1. The CDR3 sequence is 11 residues long. The trim removed 6 bases at V and 8 bases at J, leaving 1 base unmatched. Looked up from germline, CDR1 is MDHEN and CDR2 is SYDVKM. The CDR3 bases are TGTGCCAGCAGGGGGACAGGGGAAGCTTTCTTT. This translates into CASRGTGEAFF.

This rearrangement joins TRBV2 to TRBJ1-4, with a weak D call TRBD1 (6 bases). V was pared by 2 bases and J by 12 bases, with 22 bases between. CDR1 is SNHLY and CDR2 is FYNNEI in the germline V gene. CDR3 length: 16 amino acids. CDR3 residues: CASSEPRQVQMGELFF. The CDR3 DNA sequence: TGTGCCAGCAGTGAACCGCGACAGGTTCAGATGGGGGAACTGTTTTTT.

The chain uses TRBV5-4 and TRBJ2-7, with TRBD2 matching 10 bases. This CDR3 has 15 amino acids. Per the germline V gene, CDR1 is SGHNT and CDR2 is YYREEE (reference sequence). Trimming took 0 bases from V and 0 from J; bases not matched to a gene: 0. DNA of the CDR3: TGTGCCAGCAGCTTGGCTAGCGGGAGCTCCTACGAGCAGTACTTC. It translates to CASSLASGSSYEQYF.

With respect to this clone: Other nucleotide sequences in the sample specify the same CDR3. The rearrangement joins TRBV5-1 to TRBJ2-2; D is ambiguous. Germline V CDR1 and CDR2: SGHRS, YFSETQ. The CDR3 runs to 14 residues. V lost 0 bases and J 4 bases, leaving 7 bases between the germline ends. CDR3 sequence: CASSLAGGTGELFF. The CDR3 nucleotides are TGCGCCAGCAGCTTGGCCGGTGGCACCGGGGAGCTGTTTTTT.

The chain joins TRBV6-4 to TRBJ2-3, with 8 bases lining up with TRBD2. V gave up 2 bases and J gave up 4 bases; unmatched junction bases: 2. The CDR3 is 14 residues long. Germline lookup yields CDR1 MRHNA and CDR2 SNTAGT. CDR3 in DNA: TGTGCCAGCAGTGACGCAGCGGGAGCAGATACGCAGTATTTT. As protein: CASSDAAGADTQYF.

Concerning this clone: The sample carries other DNA sequences with the same CDR3. This rearrangement joins TRBV5-1 to TRBJ2-5; D is perhaps TRBD1 (5 bases). Between the trimmed V and J ends, which lost 4 bases and 2 bases, there was a span of 12 bases. Germline values: CDR1 SGHRS, CDR2 YFSETQ. The CDR3 covers 14 residues. In DNA form, the CDR3 reads TGCGCCAGCAGCCCCAGGGTCGGGCAAGAGACCCAGTACTTC. This translates into CASSPRVGQETQYF.

The V and J genes are TRBV18 and TRBJ2-7, with D perhaps matching TRBD1 (5 bases). This CDR3 contains 15 residues. Germline V lookup: CDR1 KGHSH, CDR2 LQKENI. With 2 bases removed from V and 3 bases from J, the gap between germline ends came to 14 bases. CDR3 in DNA: TGTGCCAGCTCACCAACAGGTTCCCGAAACTACGAGCAGTACTTC. Translation gives CASSPTGSRNYEQYF.

The table lists this clone with many counts. The V gene is TRBV14, the J gene TRBJ1-6; maybe TRBD1 (5 bases). This CDR3 has 14 residues. V gave up 1 base and J gave up 10 bases, with 11 bases separating them. Per germline, CDR1 SGHDN and CDR2 FVKESK. The CDR3 DNA sequence: TGTGCCAGCAGCCAAGTAGGGGTTCGATCACCCCTCCACTTT. Its translation: CASSQVGVRSPLHF.

This rearrangement joins TRBV6-5 to TRBJ2-1, with D uncertain. CDR1 is MNHEY, CDR2 SVGAGI, per germline. Trimming removed 6 bases at V and 4 bases at J, with 16 bases between. This CDR3 has 15 residues. The CDR3 sequence is CASRPDPHPYNEQFF. Here the CDR3 DNA reads TGTGCCAGCAGACCAGACCCCCACCCTTACAATGAGCAGTTCTTC.

The CDR3 is CASRETVNTEAFF. DNA of the CDR3: TGCGCCAGCAGGGAGACAGTGAACACTGAAGCTTTCTTT. The V call is TRBV5-1, the J call TRBJ1-1; a possible D gene is TRBD1 (5 bases). This CDR3 has 13 residues. Germline values: CDR1 SGHRS, CDR2 YFSETQ. V was cut by 5 bases and J by 0 bases, with 8 bases left in between.

The chain is built from TRBV5-1 and TRBJ1-1, with D possibly being TRBD1 (5 bases). V dropped 0 bases and J dropped 1 base, with 10 bases sitting between them. Per the germline V gene, CDR1 is SGHRS and CDR2 is YFSETQ. The CDR3 runs to 15 residues. This chain's CDR3 is CASSLGGASNTEAFF. CDR3 bases: TGCGCCAGCAGCTTGGGTGGGGCTTCGAACACTGAAGCTTTCTTT.

The J gene is TRBJ2-3, the V gene TRBV11-1, with 8 bases identical to TRBD2. The CDR3 has 19 amino acids. The V and J ends lost 2 bases and 3 bases, in that order; junction bases with no gene match: 16. Germline-derived CDR1 and CDR2 are SGHAT and FQDESV (reference sequence). The CDR3 bases are TGTGCCAGCAGCTTATCGGCCGCGGGGGGTCCAAAGCGTACAGATACGCAGTATTTT. Protein: CASSLSAAGGPKRTDTQYF.

The V gene is TRBV19, the J gene TRBJ2-1; TRBD2 aligns across 13 bases. Germline V gene lookup returns CDR1 LNHDA and CDR2 SQIVND (reference sequence). CDR3 length: 18 residues. Losses at the gene ends were 1 base for V and 4 bases for J; bases not matched to a gene: 7. The CDR3 bases are TGTGCCAGTAGTATAGGACTAGCGGGGGGCAGAGCTTACAATGAGCAGTTCTTC. This gives the protein CASSIGLAGGRAYNEQFF.

This clone was recorded a few times. The CDR3 region has the DNA TGTGCCAGCTCACCACCCACTAACTATGGCTACACCTTC. This translates into CASSPPTNYGYTF. The chain joins TRBV18 to TRBJ1-2; D is ambiguous. The V gene's germline CDR1 is KGHSH and CDR2 LQKENI. This CDR3 is 13 amino acids long. V lost 0 bases to trimming and J lost 0 bases, with 2 bases between them.

V gene TRBV30 combines with J gene TRBJ2-4; TRBD2 matches at 10 bases. This CDR3 comprises 16 residues. From germline, CDR1 is GTSNPN and CDR2 SVGIG (reference sequence). J lost 6 bases, V lost 3 bases, and 11 bases had no gene match. This CDR3 reads CAWSPPNSGGSNIQYF. In DNA, the CDR3 is TGTGCCTGGAGCCCCCCCAATAGCGGGGGGTCAAACATTCAGTACTTC.

The chain uses TRBV11-2 and TRBJ2-7; TRBD2 agrees at 9 bases. This CDR3 region has 15 residues. Germline CDR1 reads SGHAT; CDR2 reads FQNNGV. The junction had 8 bases not matched to a gene; V was cut back by 3 bases and J by 5 bases. The CDR3 sequence is CASSLDSGRWNEQYF. The CDR3 DNA reads TGTGCCAGCAGCTTGGATAGCGGGAGATGGAACGAGCAGTACTTC.

This clone occurred a few times. The gene calls are TRBV2 and TRBJ2-7; D is unclear. Trimming removed 3 bases from V and 4 bases from J, with 7 bases in between. Germline CDR1 SNHLY, CDR2 FYNNEI. The CDR3 length is 12 residues. CDR3 in DNA: TGTGCCAGCAGTGAGTGGTGGTACGAGCAGTACTTC. This translates into CASSEWWYEQYF.

The rearrangement links TRBV7-2 to TRBJ2-1; D not certain. V was pared by 1 base and J by 1 base, with 8 bases between. The germline V gene has CDR1 SGHTA and CDR2 FQGNSA. CDR3 length equals 15 residues. The CDR3 coding sequence is TGTGCCAGCAGCTTAGATTGGGGTTCCTACAATGAGCAGTTCTTC. Translating it yields CASSLDWGSYNEQFF.

V usage is TRBV19 and J usage is TRBJ2-1; D is ambiguous. Trimming took 5 bases from V and 10 from J, leaving 21 bases between them. Germline V gene data show CDR1 as LNHDA and CDR2 as SQIVND (reference sequence). The CDR3 totals 15 residues. The CDR3 nucleotides read TGTGCCAGTAGTGCCCCTGCGACCGGCCCCACAGAGCAGTTCTTC. Encoded protein: CASSAPATGPTEQFF.

A single count supports this clone. This rearrangement joins TRBV5-6 to TRBJ1-1; 7 nucleotides line up with TRBD1. V lost 2 bases and J lost 6; bases outside the gene matches: 1. The length of the CDR3 is 12 residues. Germline CDR1 SGHDT, CDR2 YYEEEE. The CDR3: CASSFDRAEAFF. The CDR3 DNA follows: TGTGCCAGCAGCTTCGACAGGGCTGAAGCTTTCTTT.

This chain connects TRBV5-6 to TRBJ2-7; 8 bases fit TRBD2. Germline V CDR1 and CDR2: SGHDT, YYEEEE. Losses at the gene ends were 0 bases for V and 1 base for J; bases not matched to a gene: 9. This CDR3 contains 17 residues. The CDR3 region has the DNA TGTGCCAGCAGCTTGGGAGCGGGAGTCCCCTCTTCCTACGAGCAGTACTTC. Protein sequence: CASSLGAGVPSSYEQYF.

As to this clone: The conserved closing phenylalanine or tryptophan is absent in this CDR3, likely reflecting a read error. The V and J genes are TRBV6-6 and TRBJ1-2; D is undetermined. Deletions cut 4 bases from V and 4 bases from J, with 7 bases between. Germline V gene lookup returns CDR1 MNHNY and CDR2 SVGAGI (reference sequence). The CDR3 has 12 residues. The CDR3 DNA reads TGTGCCAGCAGTTCCTTAGCCTATGGCTACACCCTC. The encoded protein is CASSSLAYGYTL.

The chain joins TRBV6-6 to TRBJ2-2; TRBD2 matches 7 bases. The CDR3 sequence is 16 residues long. V shed 6 bases, J shed 3 bases, and the junction held 10 bases outside the gene matches. The germline V gene encodes CDR1 MNHNY and CDR2 SVGAGI (reference sequence). DNA of the CDR3: TGTGCCAGCAGAAGAACCGGGACTACCCACACCGGGGAGCTGTTTTTT. It yields the protein CASRRTGTTHTGELFF.

This clone was counted many times. This chain links TRBV10-3 with TRBJ2-2; unclear D gene. V was shortened by 5 bases and J by 7 bases, with 8 bases between the two germline ends. CDR3 size: 12 residues. The germline V gene has CDR1 ENHRY and CDR2 SYGVKD. The CDR3 nucleotides read TGTGCCATCAGTATCGGTGGCGGGGAGCTGTTTTTT. The encoded protein is CAISIGGGELFF.